A selection of T cell receptor beta chains follows, all from one sample in a study of blood T cell repertoires in COVID-19. Clones were read by immunoSEQ multiplex PCR, and TCRdb kept only the in-frame ones, dropping some. The sample includes about 150,000 clones, approximately 81% of them seen just once. Sequencing was done on a sample of peripheral blood. Every receptor here comes from a woman aged 60-70 years with COVID-19, enrolled during active disease. Each CDR3 is given with its conserved first and last residue. A D gene is named only where the DNA matches it firmly. For some rows the clone size is stated as once, few or many, or as a class when expanded; others skip it.

J,size,D,V,DNA,CDR3
TRBJ2-3,once,TRBD2,TRBV2,TGTGCCAGCGTGATGGCGGGAGACACAGATACGCAGTATTTT,CASVMAGDTDTQYF
TRBJ2-5,NA,NA,TRBV7-2,TGTGCCAGCAGCTTAGAGGGACTCCGTACCCAGTACTTC,CASSLEGLRTQYF
TRBJ2-7,NA,NA,TRBV29-1,TGCAGCGTTGAAGATTGGGCAGGGAATAGGTACGAGCAGTACTTC,CSVEDWAGNRYEQYF
TRBJ1-5,NA,TRBD1,TRBV9,TGTGCCAGCAGCTCTGACAGGGGTAATCAGCCCCAGCATTTT,CASSSDRGNQPQHF
TRBJ1-4,NA,NA,TRBV2,TGTGCCAGCAGTGAAGCGCTTCAGGGCGGAAAACTGTTTTTT,CASSEALQGGKLFF
TRBJ2-2,NA,TRBD2,TRBV11-2,TGTGCCAGCAGCTCGTATAGCGGGAGGGTCCCCGGGGAGCTGTTTTTT,CASSSYSGRVPGELFF
TRBJ1-2,NA,TRBD1,TRBV12-5,TGTGCTAGTGGTCTCGGCGGACAGGGGGCGATACTCTACTACATCTCCTTC,CASGLGGQGAILYYISF
TRBJ1-1,NA,NA,TRBV11-3,TGTGCCAGCAGCCCCTCGGCAGGGAACACTGAAGCTTTCTTT,CASSPSAGNTEAFF
TRBJ2-2,NA,TRBD1,TRBV24-1,TGTGCCACCAGAGGACAGGTGGACACCGGGGAGCTGTTTTTT,CATRGQVDTGELFF
TRBJ1-4,NA,TRBD1,TRBV7-9,TGTGCCAGCAGCCGGGACAGGACTAATGAAAAACTGTTTTTT,CASSRDRTNEKLFF
TRBJ1-6,NA,NA,TRBV18,TGTGCCAGCTCACCGAGTCGCGGGGGGGCCAATTCACCCCTCCACTTT,CASSPSRGGANSPLHF
TRBJ1-1,NA,TRBD1,TRBV18,TGTGCCAGCTCACTTTCCGGGACAGCCAACACTGAAGCTTTCTTT,CASSLSGTANTEAFF
TRBJ2-7,NA,NA,TRBV25-1,TGTGCCAGCAGTGAATATCGAGGCCTAGCGGAGCAGTACTTC,CASSEYRGLAEQYF
TRBJ1-1,NA,TRBD1,TRBV18,TGTGCCAGCTCGCCACAGGGGGCGATGAACACTGAAGCTTTCTTT,CASSPQGAMNTEAFF
TRBJ2-1,NA,TRBD1,TRBV11-2,TGTGCCAGCAGCTCGACAGGGGCCCTCTACAATGAGCAGTTCTTC,CASSSTGALYNEQFF
TRBJ1-6,NA,TRBD1,TRBV6-5,TGTGCCAGCAGTTCCCGACAGGGACCCTATAATTCACCCCTCCACTTT,CASSSRQGPYNSPLHF
TRBJ1-5,once,NA,TRBV5-5,TGTGCCAGCAGCTTGGTGTGGTCAGGGCCCGCAGCCCAGCATTTT,CASSLVWSGPAAQHF
TRBJ1-1,NA,NA,TRBV12-3/TRBV12-4,TGTGCCAGCTCTCTCCAGGGGAACACTGAAGCTTTCTTT,CASSLQGNTEAFF
TRBJ2-1,NA,NA,TRBV21-1,TGTGCCAGCAGCAAGCCCGGAAGCGGGAGGGGCGACAATGAGCAGTTCTTC,CASSKPGSGRGDNEQFF
TRBJ1-2,few,NA,TRBV29-1,TGCAGCGTTGAAGCTTCAGGGGTAGTGGGTGGCTACACCTTC,CSVEASGVVGGYTF
TRBJ1-5,NA,NA,TRBV19,TGTGCCAGTAGTATCGCTACAGGGTCCAGCAATCAGCCCCAGCATTTT,CASSIATGSSNQPQHF
TRBJ2-1,NA,TRBD2,TRBV5-1,TGCGCCAGCAGCTCTGGACTAGCGGGAGCTAATGAGCAGTTCTTC,CASSSGLAGANEQFF
TRBJ2-2,NA,TRBD1,TRBV5-1,TGCGCCAGCAGCCCGGACAGGGCAACCACCGGGGAGCTGTTTTTT,CASSPDRATTGELFF
TRBJ1-1,NA,NA,TRBV7-9,TGTGCCAGCAGCTCAATAGGGGGATGGACTGAAGCTTTCTTT,CASSSIGGWTEAFF
TRBJ1-5,NA,TRBD1,TRBV6-6,TGTGCCAGCAGGGGGACAGGGCTAGGCCAGCCCCAGCATTTT,CASRGTGLGQPQHF
TRBJ1-2,NA,NA,TRBV25-1,TGTGCCAGCAGTGAATTGGGGACTGGATGGACCTATGGCTACACCTTC,CASSELGTGWTYGYTF
TRBJ2-2,NA,TRBD2,TRBV7-3,TGTGCCAGCAGCTTGACCGGGACTACCCACACCGGGGAGCTGTTTTTT,CASSLTGTTHTGELFF
TRBJ2-7,NA,NA,TRBV10-3,TGTGCCATCACTACCGGGACACCCCAGGGCGAGCAGTACTTC,CAITTGTPQGEQYF
TRBJ2-6,NA,TRBD2,TRBV5-4,TGTGCCAGCAGCTTCGGGGGAGGGCCGGTCGGGGCCAACGTCCTGACTTTC,CASSFGGGPVGANVLTF
TRBJ2-7,few,NA,TRBV10-2,TGCGCCAGCAGCCCTAGGACGGGAGTATTCCACGAGCAGTACTTC,CASSPRTGVFHEQYF
TRBJ1-5,NA,NA,TRBV19,TGTGCCAGTAGTATGGACGGGCCGGGGCAGCCCCAGCATTTT,CASSMDGPGQPQHF
TRBJ1-6,NA,NA,TRBV30,TGTGCCTGGAGTGTACCCCAGGGCGTTAATTCACCCCTCCACTTT,CAWSVPQGVNSPLHF
TRBJ1-5,few,NA,TRBV7-2,TGTGCCAGCAGCTTAGAACGGAATCAGCCCCAGCATTTT,CASSLERNQPQHF
TRBJ1-5,NA,TRBD1,TRBV9,TGTGCCAGCAGTACAGGGACAGGAAGAGATCAGCCCCAGCATTTT,CASSTGTGRDQPQHF
TRBJ1-1,NA,TRBD1,TRBV27,TGTGCCAGCAGTAGGGACAGGGGGGCCGACACTGAAGCTTTCTTT,CASSRDRGADTEAFF
TRBJ2-5,few,NA,TRBV5-6,TGTGCCAGCAGCCCGCAACTTAGCGGCACGGAGACCCAGTACTTC,CASSPQLSGTETQYF
TRBJ2-3,NA,NA,TRBV29-1,TGCAGCGTTGATTACAGGCACGGTCAGTATTTT,CSVDYRHGQYF
TRBJ1-5,few,TRBD1,TRBV6-1,TGTGCCAGCAGTGAAGCGGGGGCGGACAGGGGGAGGCCCCAGCATTTT,CASSEAGADRGRPQHF
TRBJ2-3,NA,TRBD2,TRBV7-3,TGTGCCAGCAGCTTAGCGAGCGGGAGCCGTTTTAGCACAGATACGCAGTATTTT,CASSLASGSRFSTDTQYF
TRBJ2-3,NA,TRBD2,TRBV7-9,TGTGCCAGCAGCTTAGGGGCTAGCGGGGTCACAGATACGCAGTATTTT,CASSLGASGVTDTQYF
TRBJ1-1,NA,NA,TRBV6-5,TGTGCCACCCCGGGGGGGCTCGGCACTGAAGCTTTCTTT,CATPGGLGTEAFF
TRBJ1-1,NA,TRBD1,TRBV4-1,TGCGCCAGCAGCGGACAGGGAGGATTGGAAGCTTTCTTT,CASSGQGGLEAFF